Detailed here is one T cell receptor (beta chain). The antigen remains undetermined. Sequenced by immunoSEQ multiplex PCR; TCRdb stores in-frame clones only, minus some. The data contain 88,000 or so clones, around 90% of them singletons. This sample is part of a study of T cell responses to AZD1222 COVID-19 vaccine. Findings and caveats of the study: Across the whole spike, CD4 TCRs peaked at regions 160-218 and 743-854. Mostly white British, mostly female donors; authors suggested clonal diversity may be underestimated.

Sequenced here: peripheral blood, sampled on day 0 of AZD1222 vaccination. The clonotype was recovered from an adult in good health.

CDR3 in amino acids: CASSQDSQGRRNYGYTF. The CDR3 DNA follows: TGTGCCAGCAGCCAAGATTCGCAGGGGCGGCGGAACTATGGCTACACCTTC. The chain couples TRBV3-1 (or the pseudogene TRBV3-2) to TRBJ1-2, with D maybe TRBD1 (6 bases). Germline CDR1 LGHDT, CDR2 YNNKEL (reference sequence). This CDR3 spans 17 amino acids. The V end lost 0 bases, the J end lost 2 bases, and 16 bases lay between the germline ends.